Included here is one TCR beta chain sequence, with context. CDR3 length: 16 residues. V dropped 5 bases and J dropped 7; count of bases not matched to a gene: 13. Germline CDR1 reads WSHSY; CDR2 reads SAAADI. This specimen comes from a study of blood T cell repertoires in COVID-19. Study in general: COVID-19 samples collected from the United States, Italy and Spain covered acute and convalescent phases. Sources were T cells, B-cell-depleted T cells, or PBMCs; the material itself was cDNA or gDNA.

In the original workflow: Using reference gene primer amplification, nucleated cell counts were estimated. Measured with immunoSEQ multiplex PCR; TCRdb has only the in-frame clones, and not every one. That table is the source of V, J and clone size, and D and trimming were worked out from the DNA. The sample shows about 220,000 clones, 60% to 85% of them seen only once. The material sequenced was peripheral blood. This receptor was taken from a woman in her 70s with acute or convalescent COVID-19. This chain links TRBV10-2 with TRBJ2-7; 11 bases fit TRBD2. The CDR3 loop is CASSRVLAGGPGEQYF. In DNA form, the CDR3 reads TGCGCCAGCAGTCGGGTATTAGCGGGGGGGCCTGGGGAGCAGTACTTC.